This T cell receptor beta chain was identified in a study of cytomegalovirus exposure and HLA in healthy donors. Primers included in the PCR were 60 Vbeta and 13 Jbeta primers. Profiling relied on immunoSEQ multiplex PCR, and the TCRdb table lists in-frame clones only, not all of them. The sample shows approximately 82,000 clones, roughly 60% of them seen only once. The sequence was obtained from a woman in her thirties in good health and CMV-seropositive. Material: PBMCs.

The CDR3, as DNA: TGTGCCAGCAGCTTAAGGGGGCCAGATCAGCCCCAGCATTTT. This sequence encodes CASSLRGPDQPQHF. V and J are TRBV7-3 and TRBJ1-5; TRBD1 is a possible D gene (6 bases). The CDR3 consists of 14 residues. With 1 base removed from V and 5 bases from J, the gap between germline ends came to 9 bases. The germline V gene encodes CDR1 SGHTA and CDR2 FQGTGA.